Following are 27 T cell receptor beta chains from one sample sequenced in a study of blood T cells in healthy people across ages. PCR was performed a second time for roughly 7 to 12 cycles using a sample-barcoded 5' primer and a J-beta primer mix. TCRdb re-called the 5' RACE reads with MiXCR, one entry per CDR3 protein. The sample consists of 1.5 million to 2 million distinct CDR3 sequences, about 50% of them appearing once. The sample consisted of blood. The source of these receptors is a woman aged 40 to 50 in good health.

The rearrangement uses TRBV6-2 or TRBV6-3 and TRBJ2-5, with D possibly matching TRBD1 (5 bases). The germline gives CDR1 MNHEY, CDR2 SVGEGT. Trimming pared 8 bases from V and 5 bases from J, leaving 12 bases between. CDR3 length: 12 residues. The CDR3, as DNA: TGTGCCAGCGGAAGGGGTTTGGAGACCCAGTACTTC. It is translated as CASGRGLETQYF.

This clonotype was observed once. The genes are TRBV4-1 and TRBJ1-5; D is ambiguous. The CDR3 is 17 residues long. Trimming cost V 1 base and J 0 bases, with 13 bases left between them. Germline assignment: CDR1 MGHRA and CDR2 YSYEKL. In nucleotides, the CDR3 is TGCGCCAGCAGCCAAGGGTCAGAGTTTTATAGCAATCAGCCCCAGCATTTT. Translation gives CASSQGSEFYSNQPQHF.

The chain carries TRBV3-1 and TRBJ2-7, with D possibly TRBD1 on 5 matching bases. CDR1 LGHDT and CDR2 YNNKEL come from the germline V gene (reference sequence). V was shortened by 2 bases and J by 3 bases, with 14 bases between the two germline ends. This CDR3 contains 15 residues. This CDR3 is CASSQSPGQGYEQYF. The DNA of the CDR3 is TGTGCCAGCAGCCAATCCCCAGGGCAGGGCTACGAGCAGTACTTC.

The sample holds many counts of this clonotype. The gene calls are TRBV20-1 and TRBJ2-5; D possibly corresponds to TRBD2 (6 bases). The germline V gene encodes CDR1 DFQATT and CDR2 SNEGSKA (reference sequence). Trimming cost V 3 bases and J 4 bases, with 15 bases left between them. This CDR3 comprises 14 residues. In DNA, the CDR3 is TGCAGTGCTAGGACCGGGACTGCGATAGAGACCCAGTACTTC. Amino acids: CSARTGTAIETQYF.

The CDR3 nucleotides read TGTGCCAGCAGCTTAGAGGCGGGTCGGACTTACGAGCAGTACTTC. Translation gives CASSLEAGRTYEQYF. V is TRBV7-2 and J is TRBJ2-4; D possibly corresponds to TRBD2 (5 bases). The tail of the sequence fits TRBJ2-7 better, so the J call may be wrong. This CDR3 has 15 amino acids. Germline V gene data show CDR1 as SGHTA and CDR2 as FQGNSA.

The sample holds a few counts of this clonotype. V usage is TRBV12-3 or TRBV12-4 and J usage is TRBJ2-7; D is uncertain. The CDR3 runs 13 residues. The ends were cut back, 3 bases at V and 2 bases at J, with 8 bases in the middle. In DNA, the CDR3 is TGTGCCAGCAGTTTCGGTCCAGCCTACGAGCAGTACTTC. Translated, it gives CASSFGPAYEQYF.

This clonotype was recorded only once. This chain links TRBV7-9 with TRBJ1-1; no clear D gene. The CDR3 is made up of 15 amino acids. With 2 bases removed from V and 5 bases from J, the gap between germline ends came to 15 bases. Germline loops: CDR1 SEHNR, CDR2 FQNEAQ (reference sequence). The CDR3 loop reads CASSLKQPGGTEAFF. The CDR3 nucleotides are TGTGCCAGCAGCTTAAAACAACCTGGCGGGACTGAAGCTTTCTTT.

This clonotype was recorded a few times. V gene TRBV29-1 combines with J gene TRBJ1-2; no reliable D call. The CDR3 covers 13 residues. In germline, CDR1 is SQVTM, CDR2 ANQGSEA. V gave up 0 bases and J gave up 7 bases, with 12 bases separating them. The CDR3 spells CSVEDLRARGYTF. The CDR3 DNA reads as TGCAGCGTTGAAGATCTGAGGGCACGTGGCTACACCTTC.

V is TRBV5-1 and J is TRBJ2-5, with TRBD1 as a possible D gene (6 bases). The closer fit of TRBJ2-7 to the DNA end suggests the J call may be wrong. CDR3 length equals 14 residues. Germline assignment: CDR1 SGHRS and CDR2 YFSETQ. The CDR3 reads CASSLAGVLGEQYF. The CDR3 coding sequence is TGCGCCAGCAGCTTGGCAGGGGTTCTGGGCGAGCAGTACTTC.

The genes are TRBV7-3 and TRBJ2-5; D is uncertain. CDR3 length: 13 amino acids. CDR1 SGHTA and CDR2 FQGTGA come from the germline V gene. With 5 bases removed from V and 8 bases from J, the gap between germline ends came to 15 bases. The CDR3 DNA follows: TGTGCCAGCAGCGCCGACGGAGAAACTACCCAGTACTTC. Translating gives CASSADGETTQYF.

This rearrangement joins TRBV7-2 to TRBJ2-5, with TRBD2 matching over 10 bases. Germline CDR1 and CDR2: SGHTA and FQGNSA. This CDR3 spans 13 amino acids. V was pared by 5 bases and J by 8 bases, with 5 bases of the junction left unmatched. The CDR3 DNA reads TGTGCCAGCAGCACTCTAGCGGGGGTTACCCAGTACTTC. It codes for CASSTLAGVTQYF.

The chain combines TRBV20-1 with TRBJ2-3, with 10 bases fitting TRBD2. Losses at the gene ends were 7 bases for V and 2 bases for J; bases not matched to a gene: 6. This CDR3 is 14 amino acids long. Germline-derived CDR1 and CDR2 are DFQATT and SNEGSKA (reference sequence). DNA of the CDR3: TGCAGTGGCCCACTAGCGGGGAACACAGATACGCAGTATTTT. Its translation: CSGPLAGNTDTQYF.

On this clonotype: The junction differs from germline at one of its ends, possibly a read error. The V and J genes are TRBV20-1 and TRBJ2-7, with 7 bases matching TRBD1. The CDR3 extends over 12 amino acids. CDR1 is DFQATT and CDR2 is SNEGSKA in the germline V gene (reference sequence). CDR3 loop: CRARGQFPEQYF. The CDR3 DNA is TGCAGGGCTAGGGGACAGTTCCCCGAGCAGTACTTC.

The rearrangement joins TRBV10-3 to TRBJ1-5; D may be TRBD1 (5 bases). The V end was cut by 8 bases, the J end by 0 bases, with 8 bases between. The CDR3 is 13 residues long. Germline V gene sequence: CDR1 ENHRY, CDR2 SYGVKD. CDR3 coding DNA: TGTGCCATCGCACAGGATAGCAATCAGCCCCAGCATTTT. It translates to CAIAQDSNQPQHF.

The CDR3, as DNA: TGCAGTGCTAGAGATAAACCGGACAGAGAGTACTTC. Translation gives CSARDKPDREYF. The chain uses TRBV20-1 and TRBJ2-4; D possibly corresponds to TRBD1 (6 bases). V was cut by 0 bases and J by 14 bases, with 14 bases left in between. Germline CDR1 DFQATT, CDR2 SNEGSKA (reference sequence). The CDR3 has 12 amino acids.

This clonotype has just a few counts. The rearrangement uses TRBV20-1 and TRBJ2-4, with TRBD1 matching over 7 bases. CDR3 length: 17 amino acids. CDR1 is DFQATT and CDR2 is SNEGSKA in the germline V gene (reference sequence). V shed 4 bases and J 0 bases; nucleotides not matched to a gene: 12. CDR3 region: CSAMITGEPLAKNIQYF. The CDR3, as DNA: TGCAGTGCTATGATAACAGGGGAACCCCTAGCCAAAAACATTCAGTACTTC.

The chain has TRBV9 and TRBJ2-4; D is possibly TRBD1 (6 bases). CDR3 size: 13 residues. Germline CDR1 is SGDLS and CDR2 is YYNGEE. The ends were cut back, 6 bases at V and 5 bases at J, with 12 bases in the middle. Written as DNA, the CDR3 is TGTGCCAGCAACAGGGTCGGACAAAACATTCAGTACTTC. Encoded protein: CASNRVGQNIQYF.

This clonotype was counted between two and nine times. The chain uses TRBV12-3 or TRBV12-4 and TRBJ1-2; tentative D call: TRBD1 (5 bases). The CDR3 has 14 residues. The V end was cut by 4 bases, the J end by 6 bases, with 15 bases between. CDR3 DNA: TGTGCCAGCAGTTCCCCGGGACGTCCCAATGGCTACACCTTC. Translated, it gives CASSSPGRPNGYTF.

V gene TRBV4-1 combines with J gene TRBJ2-5; D may be TRBD1 (7 bases). The V and J ends lost 3 bases and 5 bases respectively, with 25 bases between them. CDR1 and CDR2 (germline): MGHRA, YSYEKL. This CDR3 has 18 residues. DNA of the CDR3: TGCGCCAGCAGCCAGTACCAAACAGGGGCGGGGATCTTGGAGACCCAGTACTTC. Translated: CASSQYQTGAGILETQYF.

The chain has TRBV6-2 or TRBV6-3 and TRBJ1-1; 9 bases align to TRBD1. Losses at the gene ends were 9 bases for V and 5 bases for J; bases not matched to a gene: 7. The CDR3 runs to 13 residues. Per germline, CDR1 MNHEY and CDR2 SVGEGT. The DNA for the CDR3 is TGTGCCAGTCGACAGGGGGTGCGGACTGAAGCTTTCTTT. The encoded protein is CASRQGVRTEAFF.

This clonotype was seen only a few times. The chain uses TRBV4-1 and TRBJ1-2; 9 nucleotides match TRBD1. Unmatched junction bases numbered 9, after V lost 3 bases and J lost 7 bases. The germline CDR1 and CDR2 sequences are MGHRA and YSYEKL. This CDR3 is built from 15 residues. In nucleotides, the CDR3 is TGCGCCAGCAGCCAGAGGGACAGGGATCGGTTTGGCTACACCTTC. Encoded protein: CASSQRDRDRFGYTF.

This clonotype was observed a few times. The chain joins TRBV4-2 to TRBJ2-5; 13 bases map to TRBD2. Germline V gene data show CDR1 as LGHNA and CDR2 as YNFKEQ. Trimming cost V 0 bases and J 2 bases; bases outside gene matches: 12. The CDR3 has 20 residues. CDR3: CASSQETSGGLSPLQETQYF. CDR3 nucleotides: TGTGCCAGCAGCCAAGAGACTAGCGGGGGGCTAAGCCCATTACAAGAGACCCAGTACTTC.

A few counts support this clonotype. The chain links TRBV7-2 to TRBJ2-5; D uncertain. The assigned J gene may be wrong: the sequence end matches TRBJ2-7 better. This CDR3 comprises 14 residues. Germline V gene sequence: CDR1 SGHTA, CDR2 FQGNSA. The CDR3: CASSLAWKTREQYF. The DNA of the CDR3 is TGTGCCAGCAGCTTAGCATGGAAAACTCGCGAGCAGTACTTC.

This clonotype was counted ten times or more. V and J are TRBV7-2 and TRBJ2-5, with D perhaps being TRBD1 or TRBD2 (5 bases each). This CDR3 contains 15 residues. Germline CDR1 and CDR2: SGHTA and FQGNSA. The ends were cut back, 0 bases at V and 13 bases at J, with 21 bases in the middle. CDR3 sequence: CASSLAGVGASKGYF. DNA of the CDR3: TGTGCCAGCAGCTTAGCCGGGGTTGGGGCTAGCAAGGGGTACTTC.

This sequence joins TRBV10-3 and TRBJ2-1; TRBD2 agrees at 8 bases. V trimming: 6 bases; J trimming: 5 bases; junction bases outside the gene matches: 6. CDR1 and CDR2 (germline): ENHRY, SYGVKD. The CDR3 has 14 amino acids. CDR3: CAISALTSDNEQFF. CDR3 nucleotides: TGTGCCATCAGCGCTTTGACTAGCGACAATGAGCAGTTCTTC.

This clonotype was recorded a few times. The rearrangement uses TRBV7-2 and TRBJ2-7, with 9 bases fitting TRBD2. The CDR3 loop spans 15 amino acids. The germline gives CDR1 SGHTA, CDR2 FQGNSA. The V gene end was trimmed by 3 bases and the J gene end by 2 bases; junction bases not matched to a gene: 5. Here the CDR3 DNA reads TGTGCCAGCAGCTTTAGCGGGGGACTTACCTACGAGCAGTACTTC. As protein: CASSFSGGLTYEQYF.

The chain carries TRBV4-2 and TRBJ2-1, with TRBD1 matching 8 bases. This CDR3 region has 17 residues. The J segment lost 2 bases and the V segment lost 0 bases, leaving 6 bases of the junction unmatched. Germline CDR1 LGHNA, CDR2 YNFKEQ. The CDR3 DNA sequence: TGTGCCAGCAGCCAAGACCTATACAGGGGGACCTACAATGAGCAGTTCTTC. Residues: CASSQDLYRGTYNEQFF.